This T cell receptor beta chain was identified in a study of breast tumors, draining lymph nodes, adjacent tissues. The study's findings and limits: Findings are consistent with lymph node origin and intratumoral expansion of most tumor T cells. Compared with basal-like, luminal-like tumors shared significantly more repertoire with nontumor tissue. Data only fit, rather than demonstrated, lymph node origin of most tumor T cells. Tumor TCR diversity was below lymph nodes but above nontumor tissue.

A remark on this clonotype: Its antigen remains unidentified. One end of the junction does not line up with germline, which may come from a read error.

Using its own MiXCR run on the multiplex PCR reads, TCRdb lists one record per CDR3 protein. The data show about 180,000 distinct CDR3 sequences, about 33% seen once. The lymph nodes were axillary draining lymph nodes from breast cancer patients. The CDR3 is 13 residues long. Germline V gene lookup returns CDR1 DFQATT and CDR2 SNEGSKA (reference sequence). The rearrangement joins TRBV20-1 to TRBJ2-7; no firm D call. This TCR was sampled from a female donor with breast cancer. Some clones in this sample may be carry-over from other donors' samples. The sample taken for sequencing was axillary lymph node tissue. The CDR3, as DNA: TGCAGTGTTAGAGGCTCCAGTTCTTACGAGCAGTACTTC. Translated, it gives CSVRGSSSYEQYF.